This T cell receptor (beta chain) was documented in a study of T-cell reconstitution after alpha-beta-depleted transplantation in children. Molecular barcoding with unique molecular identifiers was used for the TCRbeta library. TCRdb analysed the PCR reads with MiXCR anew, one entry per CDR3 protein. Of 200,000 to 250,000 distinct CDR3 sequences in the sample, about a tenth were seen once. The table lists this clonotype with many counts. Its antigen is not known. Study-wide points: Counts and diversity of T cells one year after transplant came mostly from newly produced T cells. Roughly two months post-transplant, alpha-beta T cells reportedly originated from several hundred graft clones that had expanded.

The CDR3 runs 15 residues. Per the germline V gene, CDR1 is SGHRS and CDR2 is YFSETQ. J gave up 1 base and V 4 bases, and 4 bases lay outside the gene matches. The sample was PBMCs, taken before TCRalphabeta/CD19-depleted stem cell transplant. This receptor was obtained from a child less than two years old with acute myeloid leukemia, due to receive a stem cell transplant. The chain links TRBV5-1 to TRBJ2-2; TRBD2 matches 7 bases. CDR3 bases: TGCGCCAGCAGCCAGCAGCGGGGGAACACCGGGGAGCTGTTTTTT. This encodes CASSQQRGNTGELFF.